The 2 T cell receptor beta chains presented below share a single source sample, sequenced in a study of cytomegalovirus exposure and HLA in healthy donors (dated by TCRdb to the late 2010s). Receptor libraries were prepared by the immunoSEQ multiplex PCR assay. For the multiplex PCR, a mixture combining 60 forward primers for TCR Vbeta segments and 13 reverse primers for TCR Jbeta segments was used. Entries here come from immuneACCESS through TCRdb and include only in-frame sequences with V and J called. Some clones fail to appear in such tables; in the studies checked, an unresolved V gene covers under half of the shortfall, and the cause of the remainder is unknown. In all, the sample holds 150,000 to 200,000 clones, and approximately 80% of those were seen once. The ten largest clonotypes hold 2% to 2.5% of the sample. Material: PBMCs. These TCRs come from a woman aged 30 to 39 in good health and CMV-seronegative.

This chain connects TRBV5-1 to TRBJ1-6; 7 bases match TRBD1. V shed 0 bases, J shed 5 bases, and the junction held 17 bases outside the gene matches. CDR3 length equals 20 residues. Germline V CDR1 and CDR2: SGHRS, YFSETQ. This chain's CDR3 is CASSLAGQGVFGVDNSPLHF. Written as DNA, the CDR3 is TGCGCCAGCAGCTTGGCCGGGCAGGGGGTTTTCGGTGTGGATAATTCACCCCTCCACTTT.

This rearrangement joins TRBV29-1 to TRBJ2-2; tentatively, D is TRBD1 (6 bases). Between the trimmed V and J ends, which lost 3 bases and 0 bases, there was a span of 14 bases. This CDR3 spans 16 amino acids. Germline V gene sequence: CDR1 SQVTM, CDR2 ANQGSEA. The CDR3 DNA reads as TGCAGCGTTGATGGGACACGCGGTTCGAACACCGGGGAGCTGTTTTTT. It translates to CSVDGTRGSNTGELFF.